The subject of this entry is one T cell receptor beta chain. Its antigen is unidentified. A 5'RACE reaction primed in the constant segment made cDNA libraries of TCR alpha and TCR beta, and these carried sample barcodes and UMIs. One entry per CDR3 protein, called by TCRdb with MiXCR from the 5' RACE reads. The table has approximately 570,000 distinct CDR3 sequences, 15% to 20% seen once. There are 14 residues in the CDR3. Trimming pared 0 bases from V and 2 bases from J, leaving 8 bases between. Germline lookup yields CDR1 SGHRS and CDR2 YFSETQ. The data were obtained in a study of T-cell memory formation after mild COVID-19. Study-wide context: Largely, the TCR clusters proved donor specific.

Notes on the study in general: Confirmation of SARS-CoV-2 specificity was lacking for second-wave clones peaking day 37.

The clonotype was recovered from an adult woman who had mild COVID-19 (a few samples of this study predate the infection). Cell type and time point are not known. The sequenced material came from PBMCs or a T cell subset sorted from them (not recorded which). The chain joins TRBV5-1 to TRBJ2-5; D perhaps matches TRBD1 (6 bases). CDR3 in amino acids: CASSLADSQETQYF. Written as DNA, the CDR3 is TGCGCCAGCAGCTTGGCGGACAGTCAAGAGACCCAGTACTTC.